The 7 T cell receptor beta chains presented below share a single source sample, sequenced in a study of T cell repertoires in ileal Crohn's disease. Assay: immunoSEQ multiplex PCR; the TCRdb copy retains only in-frame clones and omits some. The sample consists of approximately 6,300 clones, roughly 83% of them appearing once. What was sequenced was ileal tissue. The receptors derive from an adult with Crohn's disease.

The rearrangement links TRBV20-1 to TRBJ2-1; no definite D call. Germline V lookup: CDR1 DFQATT, CDR2 SNEGSKA (reference sequence). This CDR3 has 11 residues. The ends were cut back, 0 bases at V and 9 bases at J, with 6 bases in the middle. Here the CDR3 DNA reads TGCAGTGCTAGAGATCCGGGTGAGCAGTTCTTC. Its protein product is CSARDPGEQFF.

CDR3 sequence (DNA): TGTGCCAGTAGTCTCAGACAGGGCGGCGGCTACACCTTC. Its translation: CASSLRQGGGYTF. This chain connects TRBV19 to TRBJ1-2, with 7 bases fitting TRBD1. V trimming: 5 bases; J trimming: 8 bases; junction bases outside the gene matches: 8. This CDR3 has 13 residues. Germline V lookup: CDR1 LNHDA, CDR2 SQIVND (reference sequence).

This clone was observed once. The chain uses TRBV5-1 and TRBJ1-1; the match to TRBD1 covers 8 bases. Per the germline V gene, CDR1 is SGHRS and CDR2 is YFSETQ. This CDR3 contains 14 residues. V trimming: 3 bases; J trimming: 1 base; junction bases outside the gene matches: 2. The CDR3 DNA follows: TGCGCCAGCAGCTCACAGGGGGAGAACACTGAAGCTTTCTTT. It is translated as CASSSQGENTEAFF.

This clone was counted only a few times. The chain combines TRBV7-3 with TRBJ1-1; no firm D call. The CDR3 has 13 residues. Germline V gene sequence: CDR1 SGHTA, CDR2 FQGTGA. V was pared by 2 bases and J by 1 base, with 5 bases between. CDR3 DNA sequence: TGTGCCAGCAGCTTATCCAGGAACACTGAAGCTTTCTTT. Translated, it gives CASSLSRNTEAFF. Full variable domain (rest looked up from reference TRBV7-3 and TRBJ1-1): GAGVSQTPSNKVTEKGKYVELRCDPISGHTALYWYRQSLGQGPEFLIYFQGTGAADDSGLPNDRFFAVRPEGSVSTLKIQRTERGDSAVYLCASSLSRNTEAFFGQGTRLTVV.

This chain links TRBV9 with TRBJ1-3, with a weak D call TRBD1 (5 bases). The CDR3 consists of 17 residues. The germline V gene encodes CDR1 SGDLS and CDR2 YYNGEE. Trimming took off 0 bases at V and 2 bases at J, with 15 bases between the two ends. CDR3 DNA sequence: TGTGCCAGCAGCGTAGAGGGAACAGGCATGCCTGGAAACACCATATATTTT. This gives the protein CASSVEGTGMPGNTIYF.

The chain carries TRBV15 and TRBJ1-5; 8 bases map to TRBD1. Trimming at V came to 1 base and at J to 4 bases, leaving 12 bases not matched to a gene. There are 18 residues in the CDR3. Germline V lookup: CDR1 LNHNV, CDR2 YYDKDF (reference sequence). The CDR3 reads CATSRGGGTGINNQPQHF. CDR3 nucleotides: TGTGCCACCAGCAGAGGGGGTGGGACAGGCATTAATAATCAGCCCCAGCATTTT.

The V and J genes are TRBV19 and TRBJ2-3; 7 positions agree with TRBD1. V dropped 1 base and J dropped 2; count of bases not matched to a gene: 3. Germline V gene sequence: CDR1 LNHDA, CDR2 SQIVND (reference sequence). CDR3 length: 15 amino acids. CDR3 region: CASSIVGGATDTQYF. CDR3 in DNA: TGTGCCAGTAGTATAGTAGGGGGCGCCACAGATACGCAGTATTTT.